The 14 T cell receptor beta chains below come from one sample, sequenced in a study of T cells after yellow fever vaccination. Via MiXCR, TCRdb re-called the 5' RACE reads, giving one row per CDR3 protein. The sample contains a few hundred thousand distinct CDR3 sequences, roughly 8% of which appear only once. The sequenced sample was PBMCs, obtained roughly 47 days after the first yellow fever vaccination. The receptor source for this set is a man younger than 35 who received the YFV17D yellow fever vaccine.

A few counts support this clonotype. V and J are TRBV29-1 and TRBJ2-2; 9 nucleotides match TRBD1. Unmatched junction bases numbered 12, after V lost 6 bases and J lost 4 bases. From germline, CDR1 is SQVTM and CDR2 ANQGSEA. The CDR3 is 16 amino acids. The CDR3 DNA is TGCAGCGTCCACCCCGCCGGGACAGGGCGCACCGGGGAGCTGTTTTTT. Translating it yields CSVHPAGTGRTGELFF.

The sample holds many counts of this clonotype. CDR3 in amino acids: CASSPGTGFSIQYF. The DNA for the CDR3 is TGCGCCAGCAGTCCCGGGACAGGGTTTTCCATTCAGTACTTC. This chain connects TRBV4-3 to TRBJ2-4, with 9 bases identical to TRBD1. The CDR3 extends over 14 amino acids. Looked up from germline, CDR1 is LGHNA and CDR2 is YSLEER. With V trimmed by 6 bases and J by 9 bases, 9 bases remained unmatched.

This clonotype was detected only a few times. This sequence joins TRBV5-1 and TRBJ2-1; D is perhaps TRBD1 (6 bases). Germline values: CDR1 SGHRS, CDR2 YFSETQ. Trimming took off 0 bases at V and 5 bases at J, with 9 bases between the two ends. This CDR3 is 14 amino acids long. CDR3 DNA sequence: TGCGCCAGCAGCTTGGACAGGGTGAACAATGAGCAGTTCTTC. It specifies CASSLDRVNNEQFF.

This clonotype was seen repeatedly, ten times or more. The chain uses TRBV14 and TRBJ2-7, with TRBD1 matching over 8 bases. The germline CDR1 and CDR2 sequences are SGHDN and FVKESK. V lost 5 bases to trimming and J lost 0 bases; unmatched junction nucleotides: 6. The length of the CDR3 is 15 residues. The CDR3 reads CASSYRQGFSYEQYF. In nucleotides, the CDR3 is TGTGCCAGCAGCTATCGACAGGGGTTCTCCTACGAGCAGTACTTC.

This sequence joins TRBV27 and TRBJ2-5; the match to TRBD2 covers 12 bases. Per germline, CDR1 MNHEY and CDR2 SMNVEV (reference sequence). This CDR3 region has 16 residues. The junction had 8 bases not matched to a gene; V was cut back by 5 bases and J by 4 bases. The CDR3 protein is CASSLLAGGPPETQYF. The CDR3 DNA reads TGTGCCAGCAGTCTCCTAGCGGGGGGGCCTCCAGAGACCCAGTACTTC.

There are a few counts of this clonotype. The chain uses TRBV9 and TRBJ2-1; 9 nucleotides line up with TRBD2. This CDR3 is built from 15 residues. With 3 bases clipped from V and 10 bases from J, the junction kept 11 bases outside the gene matches. From germline, CDR1 is SGDLS and CDR2 YYNGEE. The chain's CDR3 is CASSAAAGGIGEQFF. Here the CDR3 DNA reads TGTGCCAGCAGCGCCGCCGCGGGGGGGATTGGGGAGCAGTTCTTC. Variable domain in full (rest from reference TRBV9 and TRBJ2-1): DSGVTQTPKHLITATGQRVTLRCSPRSGDLSVYWYQQSLDQGLQFLIQYYNGEERAKGNILERFSAQQFPDLHSELNLSSLELGDSALYFCASSAAAGGIGEQFFGPGTRLTVL.

This clonotype showed up just a few times. J is TRBJ2-1 and V is TRBV11-1, with 13 bases aligning to TRBD2. The CDR3 loop spans 15 amino acids. Germline values: CDR1 SGHAT, CDR2 FQDESV (reference sequence). Germline trimming cut 5 bases from V and 8 bases from J; bases unmatched to any gene: 6. The CDR3: CASSDTSGGVDEQFF. The CDR3 coding sequence is TGTGCCAGCAGCGACACTAGCGGGGGGGTCGATGAGCAGTTCTTC.

In its sample, this clonotype was seen a few times. The gene calls are TRBV4-2 and TRBJ2-3; tentatively, D is TRBD1 or TRBD2 (5 bases each). The germline CDR1 and CDR2 sequences are LGHNA and YNFKEQ. Trimming took off 3 bases at V and 0 bases at J, with 13 bases between the two ends. The CDR3 loop spans 16 amino acids. Here the CDR3 DNA reads TGTGCCAGCAGCCACGGGAACAAGGGGAGCACAGATACGCAGTATTTT. Encoded protein: CASSHGNKGSTDTQYF.

This clonotype was seen repeatedly, ten times or more. This rearrangement joins TRBV10-3 to TRBJ2-3; 11 bases are shared with TRBD2. Germline V gives CDR1 ENHRY, CDR2 SYGVKD. After removal of 3 bases from V and 3 bases from J, the junction contained 14 bases not matched to a gene. CDR3 size: 19 residues. This CDR3 is CAISEPVGIAGGRTDTQYF. The CDR3 nucleotides read TGTGCCATCAGTGAACCAGTCGGAATAGCGGGGGGGCGGACAGATACGCAGTATTTT.

This clonotype was picked up many times. This chain connects TRBV6-5 to TRBJ1-5, with 7 bases that match TRBD1. Per the germline V gene, CDR1 is MNHEY and CDR2 is SVGAGI. V lost 4 bases, J lost 6 bases, and 9 bases stayed unmatched. This CDR3 region has 15 residues. The CDR3 loop is CASSSGQGVSQPQHF. CDR3 DNA sequence: TGTGCCAGCAGTTCCGGGCAGGGGGTGAGTCAGCCCCAGCATTTT.

This clonotype turned up a few times. This chain links TRBV7-6 with TRBJ2-7; TRBD1 agrees at 8 bases. Germline V gives CDR1 SGHVS, CDR2 FNYEAQ. The J segment lost 4 bases and the V segment lost 5 bases, leaving 7 bases of the junction unmatched. This CDR3 spans 14 amino acids. The CDR3 nucleotides read TGTGCCAGCAGCCACGGGACAGGATCGTACGAGCAGTACTTC. Translating it yields CASSHGTGSYEQYF. The entire variable domain, with the rest obtained from reference TRBV7-6 and TRBJ2-7, is as follows: GAGVSQSPRYKVTKRGQDVALRCDPISGHVSLYWYRQALGQGPEFLTYFNYEAQQDKSGLPNDRFSAERPEGSISTLTIQRTEQRDSAMYRCASSHGTGSYEQYFGPGTRLTVT.

This clonotype was found a few times. V gene TRBV11-2 combines with J gene TRBJ2-5; D might be TRBD2 (6 bases). The CDR3 is 17 amino acids. Germline V gives CDR1 SGHAT, CDR2 FQNNGV. The V gene lost 2 bases and the J gene lost 2 bases, with 18 bases spanning the gap. In DNA form, the CDR3 reads TGTGCCAGCAGCTTATATTTTAGCGCGGGGTTTCAAGAGACCCAGTACTTC. It yields the protein CASSLYFSAGFQETQYF.

This clonotype has more than one count but fewer than ten. The rearrangement uses TRBV12-3 or TRBV12-4 and TRBJ1-2; tentatively, D is TRBD1 (6 bases). This CDR3 spans 14 amino acids. Between the trimmed V and J ends, which lost 5 bases and 4 bases, there was a span of 14 bases. CDR3 DNA sequence: TGTGCCAGCAGTCCCTACCCGGACAGCTATGGCTACACCTTC. Translation: CASSPYPDSYGYTF.

The J gene is TRBJ2-1, the V gene TRBV4-2, with TRBD2 as a possible D gene (7 bases). V was cut by 4 bases and J by 9 bases, with 22 bases left in between. Germline CDR1 and CDR2: LGHNA and YNFKEQ. This CDR3 has 16 residues. The CDR3 DNA sequence: TGTGCCAGCAGCCCCATAGGGGGGGGGTCCTTTGGTGAGCAGTTCTTC. This gives the protein CASSPIGGGSFGEQFF.